This note documents a single T cell receptor (beta chain) sequence. What it binds is unknown. Assay: immunoSEQ multiplex PCR; the TCRdb copy retains only in-frame clones and omits some. The table lists over 50,000 clones, approximately 88% of them singletons. The CDR3 has 14 residues. The V and J ends lost 2 bases and 8 bases, in that order; junction bases with no gene match: 6. Germline CDR1 and CDR2: PRHDT and FYEKMQ (reference sequence). This entry belongs to a study of T cells in localized non-small cell lung cancer. Findings of the study overall: The study linked higher blood T cell density to longer overall survival. The study detected a median about 57 of the top 100 tumor clones in adjacent lung. Tumor samples were not multi-region, leaving intratumor heterogeneity unexcluded. Measurement of T cell clonality placed uninvolved adjacent lung highest, above the level in tumor.

The gene calls are TRBV13 and TRBJ1-3; 7 positions agree with TRBD1. The sequence derives from a man between 40 and 70 years old with stage III lung adenocarcinoma. The sample consisted of peripheral blood mononuclear cells, taken before any cancer treatment. The CDR3 sequence: CASSLSQGLDTIYF. CDR3 DNA sequence: TGTGCCAGCAGCTTATCACAGGGGTTAGACACCATATATTTT.